Shown below are 28 T cell receptor beta chains from a single sample sequenced in a study of vaccination effects on CD4 cells after COVID-19. Using immunoSEQ multiplex PCR, the repertoire was profiled, and TCRdb retains in-frame clones only, with some absent. Found here are 65,000 or so clones, more than 70% of them singletons; the top ten hold around 2.8%. Within the ViraFEST assay, antigen-specific CD4+ T cells underwent expansion with viral peptide pools prior to sequencing. Culture proceeded for roughly ten days, and CD4+ T cells were then isolated. Vaccine recipients lacked prior SARS-CoV-2 infection and had negative nucleocapsid antibodies. No antigen has been assigned to these receptors. The sequences come from CD4+ T cells from PBMCs cultured with HCoV-NL63 spike peptides, collected before COVID-19 vaccination. The receptors come from a human donor who received a COVID-19 vaccine.

The rearrangement links TRBV11-2 to TRBJ2-3; unclear D gene. V was clipped by 2 bases and J by 8 bases, with 8 bases between them. This CDR3 spans 12 amino acids. Looked up from germline, CDR1 is SGHAT and CDR2 is FQNNGV. The CDR3 region has the DNA TGTGCCAGCAGCTTATCGGTAGGTACGCAGTATTTT. It encodes CASSLSVGTQYF.

The rearrangement joins TRBV5-4 to TRBJ2-1, with D possibly matching TRBD2 (6 bases). This CDR3 has 13 residues. Germline CDR1 is SGHNT and CDR2 is YYREEE (reference sequence). V dropped 5 bases and J dropped 8 bases, with 14 bases sitting between them. The CDR3 sequence: CASRAGGVDEQFF. The DNA for the CDR3 is TGTGCCAGCAGGGCAGGCGGGGTCGATGAGCAGTTCTTC.

V gene TRBV29-1 combines with J gene TRBJ1-1; D gene unclear. Trimming stripped 2 bases from V and 4 bases from J, with 11 bases between. Germline lookup yields CDR1 SQVTM and CDR2 ANQGSEA. The CDR3 runs to 13 residues. The CDR3 loop reads CSVEFGVGTEAFF. CDR3 nucleotide sequence: TGCAGCGTTGAATTCGGGGTCGGCACTGAAGCTTTCTTT.

The chain recombines TRBV4-1 with TRBJ1-1, with 9 positions matching TRBD1. The CDR3 runs to 16 residues. V was pared by 6 bases and J by 0 bases, with 8 bases of the junction left unmatched. Germline V CDR1 and CDR2: MGHRA, YSYEKL. The CDR3 protein is CASRVRDRDMNTEAFF. The DNA of the CDR3 is TGCGCCAGCAGGGTGCGGGACAGGGATATGAACACTGAAGCTTTCTTT.

The V and J genes are TRBV2 and TRBJ2-3; TRBD2 aligns across 10 bases. The CDR3 sequence is 15 residues long. Germline V gene lookup returns CDR1 SNHLY and CDR2 FYNNEI. The trim removed 8 bases at V and 3 bases at J, leaving 8 bases unmatched. The CDR3 spells CASRPSGGPTDTQYF. As DNA, the CDR3 is TGTGCCAGCCGTCCTAGCGGGGGTCCGACAGATACGCAGTATTTT.

The V call is TRBV5-8, the J call TRBJ2-1; D unclear. The CDR3 is 15 amino acids. Trimming took off 0 bases at V and 1 base at J, with 8 bases between the two ends. Germline V gene sequence: CDR1 SGHTS, CDR2 YDEGEE. CDR3 loop: CASSLDYTSYNEQFF. CDR3 in DNA: TGTGCCAGCAGCTTGGACTATACTTCCTACAATGAGCAGTTCTTC.

This sequence joins TRBV7-9 and TRBJ2-5; D not certain. Trimming left V 5 bases short and J 5 bases short, with 6 bases between. CDR3 size: 11 residues. Germline V gives CDR1 SEHNR, CDR2 FQNEAQ (reference sequence). The CDR3 loop is CASSPGETQYF. CDR3 nucleotide sequence: TGTGCCAGCAGCCCAGGCGAGACCCAGTACTTC.

The chain combines TRBV28 with TRBJ2-6; tentative D call: TRBD1 (5 bases). The CDR3 is made up of 17 amino acids. Germline V gene data show CDR1 as MDHEN and CDR2 as SYDVKM. The V end was cut by 7 bases, the J end by 0 bases, with 16 bases between. The CDR3 sequence: CASTESRQISGANVLTF. CDR3 in DNA: TGTGCCAGCACCGAGTCCCGACAGATCTCTGGGGCCAACGTCCTGACTTTC.

The chain is built from TRBV7-2 and TRBJ2-3; TRBD2 matches 12 bases. Germline loops: CDR1 SGHTA, CDR2 FQGNSA. The CDR3 totals 17 residues. With 1 base clipped from V and 5 bases from J, the junction kept 7 bases outside the gene matches. The CDR3 bases are TGTGCCAGCAGCTTAGGTTCTCTAGCGGGGGGGTTAGATACGCAGTATTTT. It is translated as CASSLGSLAGGLDTQYF.

The J gene is TRBJ2-7, the V gene TRBV28, with 7 nucleotides matching TRBD1. CDR3 length: 15 amino acids. Germline trimming cut 4 bases from V and 3 bases from J; bases unmatched to any gene: 9. Germline V CDR1 and CDR2: MDHEN, SYDVKM. CDR3 protein: CASSSLPTGNYEQYV. The CDR3 bases are TGTGCCAGCAGTTCACTGCCGACAGGGAACTACGAGCAGTACGTC.

The rearrangement links TRBV5-1 to TRBJ2-1; D gene ambiguous. This CDR3 comprises 14 residues. Per germline, CDR1 SGHRS and CDR2 YFSETQ. V lost 4 bases and J lost 5, with 13 bases in between. The CDR3 nucleotides are TGCGCCAGCAGCGTAGTACCAGGAGACAATGAGCAGTTCTTC. As protein: CASSVVPGDNEQFF.

The chain is built from TRBV27 and TRBJ2-5; D is unresolved. Trimming removed 2 bases from V and 1 base from J, with 8 bases in between. Germline V gene sequence: CDR1 MNHEY, CDR2 SMNVEV (reference sequence). This CDR3 region has 14 residues. The CDR3 loop is CASSLSWTQETQYF. DNA for the CDR3: TGTGCCAGCAGTTTAAGCTGGACCCAAGAGACCCAGTACTTC.

V usage is TRBV11-1 and J usage is TRBJ2-5; the D is unclear. The V end lost 0 bases, the J end lost 5 bases, and 7 bases lay between the germline ends. Germline V CDR1 and CDR2: SGHAT, FQDESV (reference sequence). The CDR3 totals 13 residues. This CDR3 is CASSLARWETQYF. The CDR3, as DNA: TGTGCCAGCAGCTTAGCGCGGTGGGAGACCCAGTACTTC.

The chain recombines TRBV7-2 with TRBJ2-1; TRBD1 or TRBD2 may be the D gene (6 bases each). The CDR3 spans 14 residues. V was clipped by 6 bases and J by 8 bases, with 17 bases between them. From germline, CDR1 is SGHTA and CDR2 FQGNSA. The CDR3 region has the DNA TGTGCCAGCAGACACCGGGGGCAGTCTGATGAGCAGTTCTTC. Amino acid sequence: CASRHRGQSDEQFF.

This clone was recorded a few times. The V gene is TRBV2, the J gene TRBJ1-5; 10 positions agree with TRBD1. The V gene end was trimmed by 4 bases and the J gene end by 7 bases; junction bases not matched to a gene: 4. The CDR3 loop spans 14 amino acids. In germline, CDR1 is SNHLY, CDR2 FYNNEI. In nucleotides, the CDR3 is TGTGCCAGCAGTGGACAGGGGGCTTGGCAGCCCCAGCATTTT. Translated: CASSGQGAWQPQHF.

The chain carries TRBV29-1 and TRBJ1-1; D is unclear. CDR1 is SQVTM, CDR2 ANQGSEA, per germline. Trimming removed 1 base from V and 1 base from J, with 10 bases in between. This CDR3 spans 14 amino acids. The CDR3 nucleotides are TGCAGCGTTGAAGGGTCTTACACGAACACTGAAGCTTTCTTT. Translation: CSVEGSYTNTEAFF.

The genes are TRBV24-1 and TRBJ1-2; 7 bases map to TRBD1. The length of the CDR3 is 14 residues. CDR1 is KGHDR and CDR2 is SFDVKD in the germline V gene. V lost 4 bases, J lost 8 bases, and 9 bases stayed unmatched. The CDR3 reads CATSDQQGFGGYTF. CDR3 nucleotides: TGTGCCACCAGTGACCAACAGGGGTTCGGGGGCTACACCTTC.

The J gene is TRBJ1-1, the V gene TRBV18; 8 bases line up with TRBD1. Germline V lookup: CDR1 KGHSH, CDR2 LQKENI. The trim removed 4 bases at V and 1 base at J, leaving 2 bases unmatched. This CDR3 has 14 residues. In DNA, the CDR3 is TGTGCCAGCTCACGGGACAGGACGAACACTGAAGCTTTCTTT. Protein product: CASSRDRTNTEAFF. The whole variable domain, filled in from reference TRBV18 and TRBJ1-1, reads NAGVMQNPRHLVRRRGQEARLRCSPMKGHSHVYWYRQLPEEGLKFMVYLQKENIIDESGMPKERFSAEFPKEGPSILRIQQVVRGDSAAYFCASSRDRTNTEAFFGQGTRLTVV.

The J gene is TRBJ2-5, the V gene TRBV5-1; 11 bases are shared with TRBD2. V lost 2 bases, J lost 3 bases, and 6 bases stayed unmatched. Germline values: CDR1 SGHRS, CDR2 YFSETQ. CDR3 size: 16 residues. For the CDR3, the DNA is TGCGCCAGCAGCTTCGCTAGCGGGGGGTCGAAAGAGACCCAGTACTTC. Translated: CASSFASGGSKETQYF.

V and J are TRBV2 and TRBJ2-7; no clear D. Trimming pared 5 bases from V and 2 bases from J, leaving 13 bases between. Germline assignment: CDR1 SNHLY and CDR2 FYNNEI. The CDR3 consists of 14 residues. The CDR3 DNA reads TGTGCCAGCAGTAGAAAGAGAAGCACCTACGAGCAGTACGTC. This codes for CASSRKRSTYEQYV.

This clone was detected only a few times. CDR3 loop: CASRLSGGSYEQYV. CDR3 nucleotides: TGTGCCAGTCGGCTTAGCGGGGGCTCCTACGAGCAGTACGTC. This rearrangement joins TRBV6-5 to TRBJ2-7; 9 bases fit TRBD2. Germline CDR1 reads MNHEY; CDR2 reads SVGAGI. The CDR3 sequence is 14 residues long. V shed 9 bases and J 0 bases; nucleotides not matched to a gene: 6.

CDR3 DNA: TGCGCCAGCAGTGATCTCATGGGGGGCGGCTACGAGCAGTACGTC. Protein product: CASSDLMGGGYEQYV. The V gene is TRBV10-2, the J gene TRBJ2-7; either TRBD1 or TRBD2 may fit D (6 bases each). Trimming stripped 3 bases from V and 3 bases from J, with 15 bases between. The germline V gene has CDR1 WSHSY and CDR2 SAAADI. The CDR3 sequence is 15 residues long.

The chain has TRBV9 and TRBJ2-2; D possibly corresponds to TRBD1 (6 bases). Per the germline V gene, CDR1 is SGDLS and CDR2 is YYNGEE. Trimming pared 4 bases from V and 1 base from J, leaving 14 bases between. The CDR3 spans 16 residues. CDR3 sequence (DNA): TGTGCCAGCAGCCCAGAACAGGGTGGGAACACCGGGGAGCTGTTTTTT. Translated: CASSPEQGGNTGELFF. Based on the CDR3 plus reference TRBV9 and TRBJ2-2, the full variable domain is DSGVTQTPKHLITATGQRVTLRCSPRSGDLSVYWYQQSLDQGLQFLIQYYNGEERAKGNILERFSAQQFPDLHSELNLSSLELGDSALYFCASSPEQGGNTGELFFGEGSRLTVL.

The chain joins TRBV6-2 or TRBV6-3 to TRBJ2-7; 7 nucleotides line up with TRBD1. This CDR3 spans 15 amino acids. V shed 6 bases and J 4 bases; nucleotides not matched to a gene: 12. CDR1 is MNHEY, CDR2 SVGEGT, per germline. CDR3 coding DNA: TGTGCCAGCAGCTCGGGACAGAGCGCCTGGTACGAGCAGTACGTC. Translation gives CASSSGQSAWYEQYV.

The chain joins TRBV6-5 to TRBJ2-1, with D possibly matching TRBD1 (5 bases). CDR1 is MNHEY, CDR2 SVGAGI, per germline. This CDR3 has 15 amino acids. The ends were cut back, 5 bases at V and 5 bases at J, with 16 bases in the middle. The CDR3 DNA reads as TGTGCCAGCAGTACTCGAAGGGGTGGGAACAATGAGCAGTTCTTC. This sequence encodes CASSTRRGGNNEQFF.

A remark on this clone: The junction shows a germline mismatch at one end, possibly a read error. CDR3 nucleotides: TGTGCCAGCAGATTAGGGTTAGGGAATGAAAAACTGTTTTTT. It translates to CASRLGLGNEKLFF. V and J are TRBV7-2 and TRBJ1-4; D is ambiguous. The CDR3 has 14 amino acids. The germline CDR1 and CDR2 sequences are SGHTA and FQGNSA.

The V and J genes are TRBV18 and TRBJ2-3, with a possible D match to TRBD2 (6 bases). V lost 4 bases, J lost 1 base, and 15 bases lay in between. CDR3 length: 16 residues. CDR1 is KGHSH, CDR2 LQKENI, per germline. This CDR3 is CASSQTGTGGTDTQYF. The CDR3, as DNA: TGTGCCAGCTCACAAACCGGGACGGGGGGCACAGATACGCAGTATTTT.

This clone was seen a single time. The rearrangement links TRBV6-5 to TRBJ1-5; possible D gene TRBD1, 5 bases. Germline V lookup: CDR1 MNHEY, CDR2 SVGAGI. V was shortened by 4 bases and J by 7 bases, with 17 bases between the two germline ends. The CDR3 is 15 residues long. CDR3 sequence (DNA): TGTGCCAGCAGTTCGGACGCAGGGTCCCGACAGCCCCAGCATTTT. This codes for CASSSDAGSRQPQHF.